The 22 T cell receptor beta chains presented below share a single source sample, sequenced in a study of post-analysis software for immune sequencing data. Sequencing libraries made from TCR beta cDNA carried unique molecular identifiers. One entry per CDR3 protein, called by TCRdb with MiXCR from the PCR reads. This sample has approximately 440,000 distinct CDR3 sequences, with around 40% found just once. No antigen has been identified for these receptors. The study, taken as a whole, reports: Five or six TRBV segments, including TRBV5-6, TRBV5-1 and TRBV20-1, were more frequent in patients than controls.

The specimen was blood. These receptors originate from a girl aged 10-17 years with multiple sclerosis.

The chain recombines TRBV10-2 with TRBJ2-3, with D possibly matching TRBD2 (5 bases). V gave up 6 bases and J gave up 5 bases, with 15 bases separating them. This CDR3 contains 14 residues. CDR1 WSHSY and CDR2 SAAADI come from the germline V gene. The CDR3 nucleotides read TGCGCCAGCAGGTTTACCCAGAGGGTAGATACGCAGTATTTT. Translating gives CASRFTQRVDTQYF.

In this sample, this clonotype turned up a few times. The CDR3 sequence: CSVEEKKAFF. CDR3 DNA: TGCAGCGTTGAAGAGAAGAAAGCTTTCTTT. This rearrangement joins TRBV29-1 to TRBJ1-1, with D uncertain. Germline lookup yields CDR1 SQVTM and CDR2 ANQGSEA. The CDR3 has 10 amino acids. Trimming removed 0 bases at V and 9 bases at J, with 5 bases between. The whole variable domain, remainder taken from reference TRBV29-1 and TRBJ1-1, is SAVISQKPSRDICQRGTSLTIQCQVDSQVTMMFWYRQQPGQSLTLIATANQGSEATYESGFVIDKFPISRPNLTFSTLTVSNMSPEDSSIYLCSVEEKKAFFGQGTRLTVV.

This sequence joins TRBV2 and TRBJ2-5, with no clear D. V was shortened by 3 bases and J by 5 bases, with 10 bases between the two germline ends. CDR1 and CDR2 (germline): SNHLY, FYNNEI. CDR3 size: 13 residues. CDR3 coding DNA: TGTGCCAGCAGTGATGGTCGGTTCGAGACCCAGTACTTC. This gives the protein CASSDGRFETQYF.

This chain connects TRBV11-2 to TRBJ2-1; 9 nucleotides line up with TRBD2. V was pared by 5 bases and J by 10 bases, with 15 bases of the junction left unmatched. CDR1 is SGHAT and CDR2 is FQNNGV in the germline V gene. CDR3 length: 16 residues. The CDR3, as DNA: TGTGCCAGCAGCCTCGCAGCGGGAGGACACCAAGTCGAGCAGTTCTTC. It translates to CASSLAAGGHQVEQFF.

Regarding this clonotype: At one boundary the junction diverges from the germline segment, which might be a read error. The rearrangement links TRBV28 to TRBJ1-5, with 10 bases identical to TRBD1. Germline V gene sequence: CDR1 MDHEN, CDR2 SYDVKM. The CDR3 has 20 amino acids. The CDR3 protein is CASSLWPWTGGKKSNQPQHF. CDR3 nucleotides: TGTGCCAGCAGTCTATGGCCCTGGACAGGGGGGAAGAAGAGCAATCAGCCCCAGCATTTT.

The CDR3: CASSPGTSRANEQFF. The CDR3, as DNA: TGTGCCAGCAGCCCAGGGACTAGCCGGGCCAATGAGCAGTTCTTC. The V gene is TRBV7-2, the J gene TRBJ2-1; 9 bases line up with TRBD2. This CDR3 region has 15 residues. The V and J ends lost 5 bases and 6 bases, in that order; junction bases with no gene match: 8. Germline V gene lookup returns CDR1 SGHTA and CDR2 FQGNSA.

This clonotype was counted between two and nine times. This chain connects TRBV29-1 to TRBJ2-3, with D perhaps TRBD2 (6 bases). V was trimmed by 2 bases and J by 3 bases, leaving 12 bases between them. Germline-derived CDR1 and CDR2 are SQVTM and ANQGSEA. The CDR3 is made up of 14 amino acids. This CDR3 is CSVEPGLRTDTQYF. In DNA, the CDR3 is TGCAGCGTTGAACCGGGACTGCGGACAGATACGCAGTATTTT.

V and J are TRBV28 and TRBJ2-7, with a tentative D call TRBD2 (7 bases). The CDR3 extends over 19 amino acids. V lost 2 bases, J lost 2 bases, and 25 bases lay in between. Germline-derived CDR1 and CDR2 are MDHEN and SYDVKM. The CDR3 nucleotides read TGTGCCAGCAGTTTAAGTCTTAGGCCAAGGGGGGGCCGCCCCTACGAGCAGTACTTC. It yields the protein CASSLSLRPRGGRPYEQYF. Looking up the rest from reference TRBV28 and TRBJ2-7 gives the full variable domain: DVKVTQSSRYLVKRTGEKVFLECVQDMDHENMFWYRQDPGLGLRLIYFSYDVKMKEKGDIPEGYSVSREKKERFSLILESASTNQTSMYLCASSLSLRPRGGRPYEQYFGPGTRLTVT.

The CDR3 loop reads CATSPRRLNEQFF. In DNA form, the CDR3 reads TGTGCCACCAGCCCAAGAAGGCTCAATGAGCAGTTCTTC. The gene calls are TRBV15 and TRBJ2-1, with D unresolved. The germline gives CDR1 LNHNV, CDR2 YYDKDF (reference sequence). This CDR3 region has 13 residues. The V gene lost 5 bases and the J gene lost 6 bases, with 11 bases spanning the gap.

This clonotype was observed a few times. This CDR3 is CASSASGVETQYF. CDR3 nucleotides: TGTGCCAGCAGTGCGTCGGGAGTAGAGACCCAGTACTTC. The V gene is TRBV2, the J gene TRBJ2-5, with D perhaps TRBD2 (6 bases). V dropped 4 bases and J dropped 4 bases, with 10 bases sitting between them. CDR1 and CDR2 from the germline V gene are SNHLY and FYNNEI. The CDR3 consists of 13 residues.

This clonotype was counted between two and nine times. CDR3 protein: CASSVGQGRNQPQHF. DNA of the CDR3: TGTGCCAGCAGCGTCGGACAGGGAAGGAATCAGCCCCAGCATTTT. V is TRBV9 and J is TRBJ1-5; 8 positions agree with TRBD1. CDR1 and CDR2 from the germline V gene are SGDLS and YYNGEE. Germline trimming cut 2 bases from V and 4 bases from J; bases unmatched to any gene: 5. The CDR3 spans 15 residues.

The CDR3 DNA reads TGTGCCAGCAGTTTACGGGATCAAATCTACAATGAGCAGTTCTTC. Its translation is CASSLRDQIYNEQFF. The V call is TRBV27, the J call TRBJ2-1, with D possibly TRBD2 on 5 matching bases. Germline CDR1 is MNHEY and CDR2 is SMNVEV (reference sequence). CDR3 length: 15 residues. The V end was cut by 2 bases, the J end by 3 bases, with 11 bases between.

This clonotype was recorded a few times. V and J are TRBV12-3 or TRBV12-4 and TRBJ2-2; perhaps TRBD1 as D (6 bases). The CDR3 totals 18 residues. V shed 1 base and J shed 1 base, with 16 bases lying between them. For the CDR3, the DNA is TGTGCCAGCAGTTTAGGGCCGCCGGGACACTTGAACACCGGGGAGCTGTTTTTT. Protein product: CASSLGPPGHLNTGELFF.

This clonotype was counted between two and nine times. The CDR3 loop is CAITGTGGDTEAFF. The CDR3 DNA reads TGTGCCATCACCGGGACAGGGGGGGACACTGAAGCTTTCTTT. The J gene is TRBJ1-1, the V gene TRBV10-3, with 11 bases matching TRBD1. The CDR3 consists of 14 residues. Germline values: CDR1 ENHRY, CDR2 SYGVKD. With 7 bases clipped from V and 3 bases from J, the junction kept 4 bases outside the gene matches.

This chain connects TRBV16 to TRBJ2-7, with D hard to call. In germline, CDR1 is KGHSY, CDR2 FQNENV. Trimming pared 2 bases from V and 2 bases from J, leaving 7 bases between. The CDR3 spans 13 residues. The CDR3 protein is CASSQGVAYEQYF. The CDR3 nucleotides read TGTGCCAGCAGCCAAGGTGTAGCCTACGAGCAGTACTTC.

The sample holds a few counts of this clonotype. The chain is built from TRBV6-5 and TRBJ1-2; D is undetermined. The germline V gene encodes CDR1 MNHEY and CDR2 SVGAGI. There are 13 residues in the CDR3. Trimming left V 6 bases short and J 5 bases short, with 13 bases between. For the CDR3, the DNA is TGTGCCAGCAGGGCAGCTGGCCGGTATGGCTACACCTTC. Translating it yields CASRAAGRYGYTF.

This clonotype was recorded only once. The V call is TRBV5-1, the J call TRBJ2-3, with a tentative D call TRBD1 (6 bases). The V gene's germline CDR1 is SGHRS and CDR2 YFSETQ. The CDR3 has 16 residues. Trimming shortened V by 4 bases and J by 0 bases, and 15 bases separated the two germline ends. The CDR3 region has the DNA TGCGCCAGCAGCAAAGGGACATCGTCTAGCACAGATACGCAGTATTTT. Its translation: CASSKGTSSSTDTQYF.

The DNA for the CDR3 is TGTGCCATCAGTCCTAAACCGGACAGTCCGAACACTGAAGCTTTCTTT. Encoded protein: CAISPKPDSPNTEAFF. The chain recombines TRBV10-3 with TRBJ1-1, with a weak D call TRBD1 (6 bases). This CDR3 is 16 amino acids long. Germline V CDR1 and CDR2: ENHRY, SYGVKD. The ends were cut back, 5 bases at V and 1 base at J, with 17 bases in the middle.

The rearrangement joins TRBV7-2 to TRBJ1-1; TRBD1 might be the D (6 bases). The germline V gene has CDR1 SGHTA and CDR2 FQGNSA. This CDR3 region has 15 residues. V shed 1 base and J shed 1 base, with 10 bases lying between them. The CDR3 DNA reads as TGTGCCAGCAGCTTAGAGCCAGGGGCGAACACTGAAGCTTTCTTT. As protein: CASSLEPGANTEAFF.

This clonotype was observed a single time. This rearrangement joins TRBV12-3 or TRBV12-4 to TRBJ1-2, with a tentative D call TRBD1 (5 bases). CDR3 length: 16 residues. V was clipped by 5 bases and J by 4 bases, with 20 bases between them. The CDR3 sequence: CASSPYPRGETYGYTF. CDR3 nucleotides: TGTGCCAGCAGTCCCTATCCGCGAGGGGAGACCTATGGCTACACCTTC.

This clonotype was observed a handful of times. V and J are TRBV6-4 and TRBJ2-5; a possible D gene is TRBD2 (6 bases). Looked up from germline, CDR1 is MRHNA and CDR2 is SNTAGT. The germline V and J ends were trimmed by 10 bases and 11 bases, with 32 bases remaining between them. This CDR3 has 16 amino acids. The CDR3 here is CAKKGLVRVRSSEQYF. CDR3 nucleotide sequence: TGTGCCAAAAAGGGACTCGTGAGGGTGAGGTCGAGTGAGCAGTACTTC.

A few counts support this clonotype. The chain carries TRBV7-9 and TRBJ2-7, with D possibly TRBD2 on 5 matching bases. This CDR3 is built from 15 residues. Trimming pared 2 bases from V and 1 base from J, leaving 12 bases between. Germline CDR1 and CDR2: SEHNR and FQNEAQ (reference sequence). The CDR3 protein is CASSLTGINSYEQYF. CDR3 DNA sequence: TGTGCCAGCAGCTTAACCGGGATTAATTCCTACGAGCAGTACTTC.